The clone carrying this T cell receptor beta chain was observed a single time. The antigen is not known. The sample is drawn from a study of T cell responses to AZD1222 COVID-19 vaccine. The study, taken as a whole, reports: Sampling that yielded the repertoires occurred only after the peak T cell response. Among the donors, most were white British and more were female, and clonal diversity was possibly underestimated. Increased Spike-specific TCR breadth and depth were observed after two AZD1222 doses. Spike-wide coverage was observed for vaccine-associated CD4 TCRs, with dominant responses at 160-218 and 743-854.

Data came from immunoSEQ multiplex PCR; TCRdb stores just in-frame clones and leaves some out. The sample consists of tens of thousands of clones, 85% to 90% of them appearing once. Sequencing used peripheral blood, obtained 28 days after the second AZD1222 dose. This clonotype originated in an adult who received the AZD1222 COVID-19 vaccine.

As DNA, the CDR3 is TGTGCCGCCCAACCAGGACTAGCGGGAACTGAGCAGTTCTTC. As protein: CAAQPGLAGTEQFF. J is TRBJ2-1 and V is TRBV10-3, with TRBD2 identical over 12 bases. CDR3 length: 14 residues. V lost 11 bases to trimming and J lost 9 bases; unmatched junction nucleotides: 11. CDR1 is ENHRY, CDR2 SYGVKD, per germline.